Presented here are 18 T cell receptor beta chains from one specimen sequenced in a study of blood T cell repertoires in COVID-19. The assay was immunoSEQ multiplex PCR, and TCRdb's table has in-frame clones only and misses some. The top ten hold 1.4% of the sample, which has more than 350,000 clones, approximately 90% seen once. The sequenced material came from PBMCs or T cells enriched from blood (not recorded which). The receptor source for this set is a woman aged 18-35 years who had been exposed to COVID-19.

Here the CDR3 reads CAISEGQGLNTGELFF. CDR3 sequence (DNA): TGTGCCATCAGTGAGGGTCAGGGGCTGAACACCGGGGAGCTGTTTTTT. The chain uses TRBV10-3 and TRBJ2-2; a weak D match, TRBD1 (6 bases). This CDR3 region has 16 residues. Per germline, CDR1 ENHRY and CDR2 SYGVKD. The V end was cut by 2 bases, the J end by 1 base, with 11 bases between.

This chain uses TRBV18 with TRBJ2-2; 9 bases line up with TRBD1. CDR1 and CDR2 (germline): KGHSH, LQKENI. V shed 5 bases, J shed 5 bases, and the junction held 6 bases outside the gene matches. The CDR3 spans 15 residues. CDR3 amino acids: CASSSTGTGTGELFF. The CDR3 DNA follows: TGTGCCAGCTCATCTACCGGGACAGGGACCGGGGAGCTGTTTTTT.

This clone was observed once. The chain couples TRBV10-3 to TRBJ1-5; weak D call: TRBD1 (6 bases). Germline CDR1 is ENHRY and CDR2 is SYGVKD. The CDR3 has 13 amino acids. V was pared by 3 bases and J by 11 bases, with 14 bases between. CDR3 region: CAISENRDTAQHF. DNA of the CDR3: TGTGCCATCAGTGAAAACCGGGACACGGCCCAGCATTTT.

The chain recombines TRBV15 with TRBJ2-7; D possibly corresponds to TRBD1 (5 bases). Germline CDR1 is LNHNV and CDR2 is YYDKDF (reference sequence). The CDR3 loop spans 14 amino acids. V gave up 5 bases and J gave up 5 bases, with 16 bases separating them. As DNA, the CDR3 is TGTGCCACCAGCGTCCAGGGTGATGCAGACGAGCAGTACTTC. Residues: CATSVQGDADEQYF. Full variable domain (missing parts from reference TRBV15 and TRBJ2-7): DAMVIQNPRYQVTQFGKPVTLSCSQTLNHNVMYWYQQKSSQAPKLLFHYYDKDFNNEADTPDNFQSRRPNTSFCFLDIRSPGLGDTAMYLCATSVQGDADEQYFGPGTRLTVT.

V gene TRBV25-1 combines with J gene TRBJ1-4, with a possible D match to TRBD1 (6 bases). V was trimmed by 4 bases and J by 6 bases, leaving 9 bases between them. The germline gives CDR1 MGHDK, CDR2 SYGVNS. This CDR3 is built from 13 residues. CDR3 sequence reads: CASSVQGYEKLFF. The CDR3, as DNA: TGTGCCAGCAGTGTTCAGGGGTATGAAAAACTGTTTTTT.

The rearrangement joins TRBV7-9 to TRBJ1-3; D unresolved. The CDR3 runs 12 residues. Germline V CDR1 and CDR2: SEHNR, FQNEAQ (reference sequence). V lost 10 bases to trimming and J lost 3 bases, with 10 bases between them. The CDR3 nucleotides are TGTGCCACCACCGAGGGTGGAAACACCATATATTTT. Translating it yields CATTEGGNTIYF.

The chain has TRBV19 and TRBJ1-2; D uncertain. Germline CDR1 reads LNHDA; CDR2 reads SQIVND (reference sequence). V gave up 1 base and J gave up 4 bases, with 10 bases separating them. The CDR3 loop spans 14 amino acids. This CDR3 reads CASSIAGWAYGYTF. CDR3 nucleotides: TGTGCCAGTAGTATAGCAGGCTGGGCCTATGGCTACACCTTC.

The rearrangement joins TRBV7-9 to TRBJ2-7, with D possibly TRBD2 on 6 matching bases. The germline V gene encodes CDR1 SEHNR and CDR2 FQNEAQ (reference sequence). CDR3 length equals 14 residues. The V and J ends lost 4 bases and 2 bases respectively, with 12 bases between them. CDR3 sequence (DNA): TGTGCCAGCAGCTACCGGGACTTTACCTACGAGCAGTACTTC. This codes for CASSYRDFTYEQYF.

The chain links TRBV6-1 to TRBJ1-5, with 8 positions matching TRBD1. The CDR3 extends over 17 amino acids. V was pared by 3 bases and J by 0 bases, with 7 bases of the junction left unmatched. Germline values: CDR1 MNHNS, CDR2 SASEGT. DNA of the CDR3: TGTGCCAGCAGTGACGACAGGGGCGAATATAGCAATCAGCCCCAGCATTTT. Its translation: CASSDDRGEYSNQPQHF.

The genes are TRBV12-3 or TRBV12-4 and TRBJ2-7, with D possibly being TRBD2 (5 bases). The CDR3 has 13 amino acids. V was pared by 3 bases and J by 5 bases, with 11 bases between. This CDR3 reads CASSLLGEDEQYF. The CDR3 nucleotides are TGTGCCAGCAGTTTGCTGGGAGAGGACGAGCAGTACTTC.

This chain joins TRBV19 and TRBJ2-1, with unresolved D. The CDR3 is 12 residues long. Germline V lookup: CDR1 LNHDA, CDR2 SQIVND (reference sequence). Trimming shortened V by 6 bases and J by 5 bases, and 8 bases separated the two germline ends. The CDR3 region is CASRRYDNEQFF. DNA of the CDR3: TGTGCCAGTAGGAGGTACGACAATGAGCAGTTCTTC. Combining the CDR3 with reference TRBV19 and TRBJ2-1 gives the whole variable domain DGGITQSPKYLFRKEGQNVTLSCEQNLNHDAMYWYRQDPGQGLRLIYYSQIVNDFQKGDIAEGYSVSREKKESFPLTVTSAQKNPTAFYLCASRRYDNEQFFGPGTRLTVL.

The gene calls are TRBV5-1 and TRBJ1-2, with 12 positions matching TRBD1. Germline V CDR1 and CDR2: SGHRS, YFSETQ. CDR3 size: 20 residues. With 6 bases clipped from V and 0 bases from J, the junction kept 18 bases outside the gene matches. DNA for the CDR3: TGCGCCAGCACCAATTACCTTTCCGGGACAGGGGGCACGGCTAACTATGGCTACACCTTC. Residues: CASTNYLSGTGGTANYGYTF.

The chain has TRBV9 and TRBJ1-1; D gene unclear. The CDR3 length is 14 residues. From germline, CDR1 is SGDLS and CDR2 YYNGEE. Trimming removed 0 bases at V and 5 bases at J, with 11 bases between. CDR3 residues: CASSVGPGRTEAFF. The CDR3 nucleotides are TGTGCCAGCAGCGTAGGGCCGGGGAGGACTGAAGCTTTCTTT.

The chain links TRBV4-3 to TRBJ2-3; D gene ambiguous. This CDR3 is 13 amino acids long. Trimming removed 2 bases from V and 5 bases from J, with 8 bases in between. Germline V gives CDR1 LGHNA, CDR2 YSLEER. The CDR3 protein is CASSQLRLDTQYF. The CDR3 region has the DNA TGCGCCAGCAGCCAACTCCGACTAGATACGCAGTATTTT.

The V gene is TRBV19, the J gene TRBJ2-1; 13 bases match TRBD2. J was trimmed by 6 bases and V by 6 bases; bases with no gene match: 11. Looked up from germline, CDR1 is LNHDA and CDR2 is SQIVND (reference sequence). This CDR3 contains 17 residues. DNA for the CDR3: TGTGCCAGTAGATCACTCAAAGGACTAGCGGGAGCCAATGAGCAGTTCTTC. It translates to CASRSLKGLAGANEQFF.

V usage is TRBV2 and J usage is TRBJ1-5; 8 positions agree with TRBD1. The CDR3 length is 16 residues. With V trimmed by 8 bases and J by 5 bases, 14 bases remained unmatched. Germline V gene data show CDR1 as SNHLY and CDR2 as FYNNEI. CDR3 region: CASSAIAGGADQPQHF. The CDR3 coding sequence is TGTGCCAGCTCGGCCATAGCAGGGGGCGCCGATCAGCCCCAGCATTTT.

CDR3 protein: CASSQYPNLDEQYF. The CDR3 nucleotides read TGCGCCAGCAGCCAATACCCGAACTTAGACGAGCAGTACTTC. The J gene is TRBJ2-7, the V gene TRBV4-1; D remains unclear. The CDR3 loop spans 14 amino acids. Trimming pared 2 bases from V and 5 bases from J, leaving 13 bases between. Germline-derived CDR1 and CDR2 are MGHRA and YSYEKL.

This clone was counted a single time. J is TRBJ2-3 and V is TRBV2, with D possibly being TRBD2 (6 bases). The CDR3 spans 14 residues. V lost 6 bases, J lost 4 bases, and 14 bases lay in between. Germline CDR1 and CDR2: SNHLY and FYNNEI. DNA of the CDR3: TGTGCCAGCAGGCCTGTGGCGGGATCAGATACGCAGTATTTT. Encoded protein: CASRPVAGSDTQYF.